These 22 T cell receptor beta chains came from one sample sequenced in a study of blood T cells in healthy people across ages. With a J-beta primer mix and a sample-barcoded 5' primer, a second PCR ran about 7 to 12 cycles. TCRdb reprocessed the 5' RACE reads with MiXCR, giving one entry per CDR3 protein. This table holds some 700,000 distinct CDR3 sequences, approximately 22% found once. The material sequenced was blood. Source of these receptors: a man aged 65 to 79 in good health.

The chain couples TRBV7-9 to TRBJ1-5; the D is unclear. The germline V and J ends were trimmed by 8 bases and 0 bases, with 14 bases remaining between them. Germline CDR1 is SEHNR and CDR2 is FQNEAQ (reference sequence). This CDR3 comprises 15 residues. CDR3 protein: CASGRGSGSNQPQHF. The DNA of the CDR3 is TGTGCCAGCGGGAGAGGTTCCGGTAGCAATCAGCCCCAGCATTTT.

V is TRBV25-1 and J is TRBJ1-2; D is unclear. The CDR3 consists of 14 residues. The ends were cut back, 3 bases at V and 1 base at J, with 9 bases in the middle. Germline CDR1 is MGHDK and CDR2 is SYGVNS. The CDR3 DNA sequence: TGTGCCAGCAGTGATCCCCAATATAACTATGGCTACACCTTC. As protein: CASSDPQYNYGYTF.

This clonotype has more than one count but fewer than ten. This chain uses TRBV18 with TRBJ2-1; a weak D match, TRBD2 (6 bases). Matching the DNA end better, TRBJ2-4 makes the J call doubtful. The CDR3 spans 16 residues. Looked up from germline, CDR1 is KGHSH and CDR2 is LQKENI. The chain's CDR3 is CASSLTSGGRIYDQYF. DNA for the CDR3: TGTGCCAGCTCTCTAACCTCCGGGGGTCGAATATACGATCAGTACTTC.

In this sample, this clonotype turned up a few times. This chain connects TRBV20-1 to TRBJ2-7, with 10 bases identical to TRBD2. Near its end, the DNA agrees better with TRBJ2-5, so the J call may be wrong. This CDR3 is 14 amino acids long. In germline, CDR1 is DFQATT, CDR2 SNEGSKA (reference sequence). This chain's CDR3 is CSASGAGGQETQYF. The CDR3 nucleotides are TGCAGTGCTAGTGGAGCGGGAGGGCAAGAGACCCAGTACTTC.

J is TRBJ2-3 and V is TRBV28; D might be TRBD1 or TRBD2, each matching 6 bases. The CDR3 has 16 residues. V lost 3 bases and J 2 bases, leaving 15 bases between the germline ends. CDR1 and CDR2 (germline): MDHEN, SYDVKM. The CDR3 coding sequence is TGTGCCAGCAGTTTCATGACGGGGGCCTTCACAGATACGCAGTATTTT. Translating gives CASSFMTGAFTDTQYF.

This clonotype was counted between two and nine times. The chain recombines TRBV29-1 with TRBJ2-3; 8 bases line up with TRBD1. J lost 5 bases, V lost 0 bases, and 10 bases had no gene match. In germline, CDR1 is SQVTM, CDR2 ANQGSEA. The CDR3 contains 16 residues. CDR3 in amino acids: CSVEDPDRAVVDTQYF. The CDR3 DNA sequence: TGCAGCGTTGAAGATCCGGACAGGGCGGTGGTAGATACGCAGTATTTT.

The genes are TRBV5-1 and TRBJ2-1; D not certain. Per the germline V gene, CDR1 is SGHRS and CDR2 is YFSETQ. CDR3 length: 14 residues. V was cut by 4 bases and J by 5 bases, with 13 bases left in between. The CDR3 spells CASSPPLGHNEQFF. In nucleotides, the CDR3 is TGCGCCAGCAGCCCACCCCTCGGTCACAATGAGCAGTTCTTC.

A few counts support this clonotype. The chain combines TRBV2 with TRBJ2-5, with TRBD2 matching 12 bases. CDR1 and CDR2 (germline): SNHLY, FYNNEI. The junction had 5 bases not matched to a gene; V was cut back by 7 bases and J by 5 bases. There are 14 residues in the CDR3. The CDR3 protein is CASNRLAGVETQYF. CDR3 sequence (DNA): TGTGCCAGCAATAGACTAGCGGGGGTGGAGACCCAGTACTTC.

This clonotype showed up many times. The chain carries TRBV12-3 or TRBV12-4 and TRBJ2-5; 9 nucleotides match TRBD1. V lost 5 bases, J lost 1 base, and 8 bases stayed unmatched. CDR3 size: 16 residues. The CDR3 here is CASSPSPGQGQETQYF. The CDR3 DNA reads TGTGCCAGCAGTCCTTCCCCGGGACAGGGCCAAGAGACCCAGTACTTC.

Regarding this clonotype: This may be a read error: a much more frequent sequence differs by one nucleotide. The chain links TRBV20-1 to TRBJ2-1; 8 positions match TRBD1. Judging by the DNA end, TRBJ2-5 fits better; the J call may be wrong. Germline-derived CDR1 and CDR2 are DFQATT and SNEGSKA (reference sequence). CDR3 length: 13 amino acids. In DNA form, the CDR3 reads TGCAGTGCTAGAGGGACAGGGCGAGAGACCCAGTACTTC. Its translation is CSARGTGRETQYF.

The chain has TRBV5-1 and TRBJ2-5, with TRBD1 as a possible D gene (6 bases). Germline V gives CDR1 SGHRS, CDR2 YFSETQ. The V end lost 4 bases, the J end lost 4 bases, and 11 bases lay between the germline ends. CDR3 length: 13 amino acids. The CDR3 loop is CASSTTGLETQYF. CDR3 nucleotides: TGCGCCAGCAGCACCACAGGGTTAGAGACCCAGTACTTC.

The genes are TRBV3-1 and TRBJ2-2; 11 positions match TRBD1. The CDR3 sequence is 16 residues long. Trimming removed 3 bases from V and 4 bases from J; junction bases left unmatched: 4. CDR1 LGHDT and CDR2 YNNKEL come from the germline V gene (reference sequence). CDR3 loop: CASSQSGTGGTGELFF. For the CDR3, the DNA is TGTGCCAGCAGCCAGTCCGGGACAGGGGGCACCGGGGAGCTGTTTTTT.

This clonotype was seen a few times. The genes are TRBV2 and TRBJ1-2; D gene unclear. Deletions cut 6 bases from V and 0 bases from J, with 11 bases between. The CDR3 consists of 14 residues. Per the germline V gene, CDR1 is SNHLY and CDR2 is FYNNEI. Written as DNA, the CDR3 is TGTGCCAGCAGCCCGGATTTAGCTAACTATGGCTACACCTTC. This sequence encodes CASSPDLANYGYTF.

The chain employs TRBV25-1 and TRBJ2-1; 7 bases line up with TRBD1. Germline values: CDR1 MGHDK, CDR2 SYGVNS. The CDR3 runs 13 residues. The ends lost 9 bases at V and 8 bases at J; junction bases unmatched: 10. CDR3 region: CASSRDSRHEQFF. The CDR3 region has the DNA TGTGCCAGTTCCCGGGACAGTAGGCATGAGCAGTTCTTC.

The chain couples TRBV5-1 to TRBJ1-4; 10 bases line up with TRBD1. The CDR3 consists of 16 residues. Per germline, CDR1 SGHRS and CDR2 YFSETQ. The trim removed 1 base at V and 10 bases at J, leaving 10 bases unmatched. The CDR3 protein is CASSLNPRDRGSKLFF. CDR3 coding DNA: TGCGCCAGCAGCTTGAACCCTCGGGACAGGGGATCAAAACTGTTTTTT.

The chain uses TRBV5-1 and TRBJ2-1; the D call may be TRBD1 or TRBD2 (5 bases each). Gene TRBJ2-5 matches the end of the DNA better, so the J call may be wrong. Germline CDR1 is SGHRS and CDR2 is YFSETQ. This CDR3 spans 14 amino acids. CDR3 sequence (DNA): TGCGCCAGCAAATACCAAACCGGGACAGAGACCCAGTACTTC. It is translated as CASKYQTGTETQYF.

This chain joins TRBV20-1 and TRBJ2-3; 8 nucleotides match TRBD2. The germline V gene has CDR1 DFQATT and CDR2 SNEGSKA (reference sequence). Trimming at V came to 5 bases and at J to 5 bases, leaving 6 bases not matched to a gene. The CDR3 has 13 residues. CDR3 DNA sequence: TGCAGTGCTCCAAGCGGGAGCGAAGATACGCAGTATTTT. Protein: CSAPSGSEDTQYF.

This clonotype was found a few times. This chain connects TRBV18 to TRBJ1-1; 7 bases line up with TRBD1. The ends lost 7 bases at V and 4 bases at J; junction bases unmatched: 6. CDR3 length: 13 amino acids. The V gene's germline CDR1 is KGHSH and CDR2 LQKENI. The chain's CDR3 is CASLTKGATEAFF. In DNA form, the CDR3 reads TGTGCCAGCTTAACCAAGGGGGCCACTGAAGCTTTCTTT.

The sample holds a few counts of this clonotype. CDR3 DNA: TGTGCCAGCAGCTCCGGCTTTCGGCCTAATGAAAAACTGTTTTTT. Residues: CASSSGFRPNEKLFF. The J gene is TRBJ1-4, the V gene TRBV5-6, with D hard to call. Germline loops: CDR1 SGHDT, CDR2 YYEEEE. The ends were cut back, 3 bases at V and 3 bases at J, with 12 bases in the middle. The CDR3 is 15 residues long.

About this clonotype itself: At one end, the junction sequence differs from germline, possibly due to a read error. The chain combines TRBV4-3 with TRBJ2-3; D perhaps matches TRBD2 (6 bases). Per germline, CDR1 LGHNA and CDR2 YSLEER. This CDR3 region has 16 residues. The DNA for the CDR3 is TGCGCCAGCAACCAAGGAGGGCAGCCCGACACAGATACGCAGTATTTT. It codes for CASNQGGQPDTDTQYF.

This clonotype was observed a few times. CDR3: CASSQSDGTYEQYF. In nucleotides, the CDR3 is TGTGCCAGCAGCCAGTCCGACGGCACCTACGAGCAGTACTTC. The V and J genes are TRBV4-2 and TRBJ2-7; D is uncertain. From germline, CDR1 is LGHNA and CDR2 YNFKEQ. This CDR3 has 14 amino acids. Trimming removed 3 bases from V and 2 bases from J, with 11 bases in between.

This clonotype turned up a few times. The V and J genes are TRBV5-1 and TRBJ2-1, with D possibly matching TRBD2 (5 bases). This CDR3 is 16 amino acids long. CDR1 and CDR2 from the germline V gene are SGHRS and YFSETQ. Trimming shortened V by 1 base and J by 1 base, and 12 bases separated the two germline ends. The chain's CDR3 is CASSLRLADSYNEQFF. CDR3 bases: TGCGCCAGCAGCTTGAGGCTAGCCGATTCCTACAATGAGCAGTTCTTC.